The following is a TCR beta chain sequence with its context. The authors extracted RNA and reverse transcribed it into cDNA as the sequencing template. Measured with immunoSEQ multiplex PCR; TCRdb has only the in-frame clones, and not every one. The data show 150,000 to 200,000 clones, about 66% seen once. The entry originates in a study of CD8+ T cells in alopecia areata. V was trimmed by 0 bases and J by 5 bases, leaving 2 bases between them. The CDR3 sequence is 11 residues long. CDR1 and CDR2 (germline): SGHRS, YFSETQ. The chain employs TRBV5-1 and TRBJ2-5; D not certain. Specimen: CD8+ T cells sorted from blood, collected at week 0. This TCR was recovered from a human donor with alopecia areata. CDR3 in amino acids: CASSLAETQYF. For the CDR3, the DNA is TGCGCCAGCAGCTTGGCGGAGACCCAGTACTTC.